There are many counts of the clone carrying this T cell receptor (beta chain). Antigen unknown. This entry is derived from a study of T cells after yellow fever vaccination. In the study overall: Libraries from low-cell-number fractions were prepared with the SMART-Seq v4 Ultra Low Input RNA kit. Study conclusions and caveats: Detected again after the booster were most primary-vaccination clones, at nearly 97% CD4 and 70% to 90% CD8. A weaker secondary response peaked on day 5, the primary on day 15.

TCRdb reprocessed the 5' RACE reads via MiXCR and lists one record per CDR3 protein. The sample carries under 150,000 distinct CDR3 sequences, 7.7% recorded once. The CDR3 extends over 16 amino acids. Trimming removed 3 bases at V and 1 base at J, with 14 bases between. Germline V CDR1 and CDR2: ENHRY, SYGVKD. The TCR sequence derives from a man aged 30 to 39 who received the YFV17D yellow fever vaccine. The sample here was CD4+ T cells sorted from PBMCs, taken 5 days after the yellow fever booster vaccination. The V and J genes are TRBV10-3 and TRBJ2-3; D is tentatively TRBD1 or TRBD2 (5 bases each). CDR3: CAISDPRGGGTDTQYF. CDR3 coding DNA: TGTGCCATCAGTGACCCGAGGGGTGGGGGCACAGATACGCAGTATTTT.